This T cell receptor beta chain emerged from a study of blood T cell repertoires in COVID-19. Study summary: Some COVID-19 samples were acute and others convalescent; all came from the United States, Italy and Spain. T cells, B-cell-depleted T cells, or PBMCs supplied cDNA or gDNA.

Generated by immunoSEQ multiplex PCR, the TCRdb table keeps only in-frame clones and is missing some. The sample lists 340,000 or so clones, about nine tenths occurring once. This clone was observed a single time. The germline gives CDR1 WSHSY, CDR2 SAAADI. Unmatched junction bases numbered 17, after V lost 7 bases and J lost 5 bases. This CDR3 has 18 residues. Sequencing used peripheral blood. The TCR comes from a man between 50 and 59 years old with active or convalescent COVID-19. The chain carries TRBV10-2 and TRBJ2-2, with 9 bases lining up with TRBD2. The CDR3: CASKTGPNLAGDTGELFF. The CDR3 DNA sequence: TGCGCCAGCAAAACAGGACCGAATTTAGCGGGAGATACCGGGGAGCTGTTTTTT.